This T cell receptor (beta chain) was identified during a study of blood T cells in healthy people across ages. Per the germline V gene, CDR1 is SGDLS and CDR2 is YYNGEE. The CDR3 consists of 16 residues. J was trimmed by 3 bases and V by 3 bases; bases with no gene match: 5. The second PCR ran roughly 6 to 11 cycles with a sample-barcoded 5' primer and J-beta primers. TCRdb re-derived calls from the 5' RACE reads in MiXCR, one entry per CDR3 protein. The repertoire holds about 1,500,000 distinct CDR3 sequences, with 28% as singletons. Whole-study findings and limits: Per million T cells, TCR beta diversity dropped roughly linearly as age increased.

Note on this clonotype: Its cognate antigen is unknown.

The receptor was derived from a woman aged 25 to 45 in good health. Input material: blood. The V call is TRBV9, the J call TRBJ2-1; 11 bases line up with TRBD1. CDR3: CASSGSGTGGYNEQFF. The CDR3 region has the DNA TGTGCCAGCAGCGGGTCCGGGACAGGGGGCTACAATGAGCAGTTCTTC.